These T cell receptor beta chains were read from a single sample in a study of blood T cell repertoires in COVID-19. Assay: immunoSEQ multiplex PCR; the TCRdb copy retains only in-frame clones and omits some. The data contain 210,000 or so clones, around four fifths of them singletons. The sequenced material came from peripheral blood. The receptors shown here come from a woman of 80 years or more with active or convalescent COVID-19. The CDR3 runs from the conserved cysteine through the conserved F or W. Fields, in order: V gene, J gene, D gene, clone size, CDR3 protein, CDR3 DNA. A D gene is named only where the DNA matches it firmly. Clone size is shown for a subset of rows, as once, few, many or a class of expanded clone.

TRBV7-2	TRBJ2-3	NA	once	CASSLVGRKDTQYF	TGTGCCAGCAGCTTAGTTGGGCGCAAAGATACGCAGTATTTT
TRBV18	TRBJ2-1	TRBD2	NA	CASSPLAGGENEQFF	TGTGCCAGCTCACCACTAGCGGGAGGGGAAAATGAGCAGTTCTTC
TRBV3-1/TRBV3-2	TRBJ1-1	NA	NA	CASSLTGTEAFF	TGTGCCAGCAGCCTTACAGGCACTGAAGCTTTCTTT
TRBV30	TRBJ1-1	NA	NA	CAWSVQGNTEAFF	TGTGCCTGGAGTGTACAGGGTAACACTGAAGCTTTCTTT
TRBV6-6	TRBJ1-5	NA	NA	CATKQGWDQPQHF	TGTGCCACCAAACAGGGTTGGGATCAGCCCCAGCATTTT
TRBV7-3	TRBJ2-2	TRBD2	NA	CASSFSAGSHTGELFF	TGTGCCAGCAGCTTTTCAGCGGGGAGCCATACCGGGGAGCTGTTTTTT
TRBV7-2	TRBJ2-3	TRBD2	NA	CASSLVGASGLTDTQYF	TGTGCCAGCAGCTTAGTGGGTGCTAGCGGTCTTACAGATACGCAGTATTTT
TRBV12-3/TRBV12-4	TRBJ1-2	NA	NA	CASLTYPYGYTF	TGTGCCAGCCTTACTTATCCCTATGGCTACACCTTC
TRBV3-1/TRBV3-2	TRBJ2-7	TRBD2	NA	CASSRSAERGVGEQYF	TGTGCCAGCAGCCGATCAGCTGAGCGGGGAGTAGGCGAGCAGTACTTC
TRBV11-3	TRBJ1-1	TRBD1	NA	CASSLPSLGQGRRAFF	TGTGCCAGCAGCTTACCCTCGTTAGGACAGGGCCGGCGGGCTTTCTTT
TRBV5-8	TRBJ1-5	TRBD1	NA	CASSYTDRGNQPQHF	TGTGCCAGCAGCTACACGGACAGGGGAAATCAGCCCCAGCATTTT
TRBV18	TRBJ1-2	TRBD1	NA	CASSVDREVYGYTF	TGTGCCAGCTCTGTGGACAGGGAGGTCTATGGCTACACCTTC